The rows below give T cell receptor beta chains drawn from one sample of a study of OX40 agonist ivuxolimab in advanced cancers. Repertoires were generated with immunoSEQ multiplex PCR, while TCRdb's copy carries only in-frame clones and drops some. This sample carries roughly 60,000 clones, around 83% of them seen once, and the ten largest clones take under 6%. Sequences were derived from CD4+ or CD8+ T cells sorted from blood, sampled in a trial of the OX40 agonist ivuxolimab. The receptors were gathered from an adult with an advanced solid tumor such as melanoma, head and neck, liver or kidney cancer. CDR3s include the opening cysteine and the closing phenylalanine or tryptophan. Each record gives: clone size, V gene, CDR3 protein. Expanded clones get a size class; other rows say once, few or many, or leave the size out.

clone_size: NA
v_call: TRBV2
cdr3_aa: CASRVPGQGAYEQYF

clone_size: NA
v_call: TRBV25-1
cdr3_aa: CASSEYSGQLYEQYF

clone_size: once
v_call: TRBV2
cdr3_aa: CASRRRDSSYEQYF

clone_size: NA
v_call: TRBV5-1
cdr3_aa: CASTSGQGGAYNEQFF

clone_size: NA
v_call: TRBV9
cdr3_aa: CASSPRDRSYNEQFF

clone_size: NA
v_call: TRBV7-6
cdr3_aa: CASSLGQGETQYF

clone_size: NA
v_call: TRBV9
cdr3_aa: CASSVGRAQASTDTQYF

clone_size: once
v_call: TRBV11-2
cdr3_aa: CASSLAGTGGLYGQYF

clone_size: NA
v_call: TRBV28
cdr3_aa: CASSLPGTAYGYTF

clone_size: NA
v_call: TRBV7-9
cdr3_aa: CASSLAAGSGYTF

clone_size: NA
v_call: TRBV7-9
cdr3_aa: CASSSGQGLQYGYTF

clone_size: NA
v_call: TRBV9
cdr3_aa: CASSVDSGGAREQFF

clone_size: NA
v_call: TRBV2
cdr3_aa: CASSVQWEQFF

clone_size: NA
v_call: TRBV9
cdr3_aa: CASSVHSHTEAFF

clone_size: NA
v_call: TRBV7-8
cdr3_aa: CASSPRGQSSVDTQYF

clone_size: NA
v_call: TRBV30
cdr3_aa: CAWSSPPLGGYTF

clone_size: NA
v_call: TRBV7-2
cdr3_aa: CASSATLVTYEQYF

clone_size: NA
v_call: TRBV9
cdr3_aa: CASSVDGRPSARYGYTF

clone_size: NA
v_call: TRBV14
cdr3_aa: CASSQDRLAGLDEQFF

clone_size: NA
v_call: TRBV11-3
cdr3_aa: CASSLGRGEDTQYF

clone_size: NA
v_call: TRBV6-1
cdr3_aa: CASSEARTVYGYTF

clone_size: NA
v_call: TRBV28
cdr3_aa: CASNKAGWEKLFF

clone_size: once
v_call: TRBV15
cdr3_aa: CATSRDLFGGANVLTF

clone_size: NA
v_call: TRBV9
cdr3_aa: CASSTRGQGTDTQYF

clone_size: NA
v_call: TRBV2
cdr3_aa: CASSSGTSTMGETQYF

clone_size: NA
v_call: TRBV7-2
cdr3_aa: CASSLVLGREGLFF

clone_size: medium-sized
v_call: TRBV7-3
cdr3_aa: CASSLSRGLGTEAFF

clone_size: NA
v_call: TRBV6-1
cdr3_aa: CASSEVHLGYEQYF

clone_size: NA
v_call: TRBV27
cdr3_aa: CASGPQGSNQPQHF

clone_size: NA
v_call: TRBV6-4
cdr3_aa: CASSIGDEQFF

clone_size: NA
v_call: TRBV6-5
cdr3_aa: CASSPFERANTEAFF

clone_size: NA
v_call: TRBV18
cdr3_aa: CASSPGSDYEQYF

clone_size: once
v_call: TRBV7-3
cdr3_aa: CASSFGSRETQYF

clone_size: NA
v_call: TRBV5-1
cdr3_aa: CASSKTGGNNQPQHF

clone_size: NA
v_call: TRBV6-6
cdr3_aa: CASSYSVDSYEQYF

clone_size: NA
v_call: TRBV27
cdr3_aa: CASSFLRGTGVHEQYF

clone_size: few
v_call: TRBV2
cdr3_aa: CASSEAMDTRNQPQHF

clone_size: few
v_call: TRBV7-2
cdr3_aa: CASSFGAALNSPLHF

clone_size: NA
v_call: TRBV7-3
cdr3_aa: CASSLQRGGLNEQFF